One sample yielded the 23 T cell receptor beta chains listed below, sequenced in a study of T cell clonality in common variable immunodeficiency. Findings and limits, study-wide: Common variable immunodeficiency TCR beta sequences reportedly had fewer deletions and N-nucleotide insertions.

Clones were sequenced by immunoSEQ multiplex PCR, and TCRdb holds only the in-frame ones, with some missing. The sample is made up of under 3,000 clones, none counted only once. Their target antigens are unknown. Material for sequencing was peripheral blood mononuclear cells. These TCRs come from a human donor with common variable immunodeficiency.

This clone has just a few counts. The CDR3 end falls 3 residues outside the read, so it is completed with the germline J gene. J is TRBJ1-6 and V is TRBV18; perhaps TRBD1 as D (5 bases). V lost 8 bases and J lost 8, with 10 bases in between. The CDR3 has 12 residues. The germline gives CDR1 KGHSH, CDR2 LQKENI. The CDR3 sequence is CASKLGDSPLHF. CDR3 DNA, as far as it was read: TGTGCCAGCAAGCTAGGGGATTCACCC.

About this clone itself: The read ends 3 residues before the CDR3 terminus; that terminus is restored from the germline J gene. V gene TRBV7-2 combines with J gene TRBJ2-3; tentative D call: TRBD2 (5 bases). The CDR3 covers 13 residues. Germline CDR1 reads SGHTA; CDR2 reads FQGNSA. Trimming removed 4 bases from V and 5 bases from J, with 10 bases in between. The CDR3 sequence: CASSSRAGDTQYF. The sequenced CDR3 bases are TGTGCCAGCAGCTCCCGTGCGGGAGATACG.

This clone is medium-sized (0.01 to 0.1%) by share. With the read ending 3 residues before the CDR3 end, the germline J gene is used to fill in that end. V is TRBV19 and J is TRBJ2-1, with D possibly matching TRBD2 (5 bases). The V end lost 6 bases, the J end lost 7 bases, and 13 bases lay between the germline ends. This CDR3 is built from 13 residues. From germline, CDR1 is LNHDA and CDR2 SQIVND (reference sequence). The CDR3 DNA, read in part, is TGTGCCAGTAGGTCAGCCGGGGAGAATGAG. Protein sequence: CASRSAGENE. The whole CDR3 protein is CASRSAGENEQFF.

Comment on this clone: The DNA ends 3 residues before the CDR3 does, and the rest of the CDR3 is filled in from the germline J gene. J is TRBJ2-3 and V is TRBV19, with D tentatively TRBD1 (6 bases). V lost 4 bases and J 4 bases, leaving 9 bases between the germline ends. This CDR3 is built from 13 residues. In germline, CDR1 is LNHDA, CDR2 SQIVND (reference sequence). CDR3 amino acids: CASSNRDADTQYF. The DNA read from the CDR3 is TGTGCCAGTAGTAACAGGGACGCAGATACG.

Points on this clone: Read coverage stops 3 residues before the CDR3 terminus; the germline J gene supplies the remainder. V gene TRBV19 combines with J gene TRBJ2-5; TRBD2 might be the D (6 bases). Germline CDR1 reads LNHDA; CDR2 reads SQIVND (reference sequence). The CDR3 runs 13 residues. Trimming shortened V by 5 bases and J by 7 bases, and 14 bases separated the two germline ends. CDR3 amino acids: CASSGQSGGTQYF. The CDR3 DNA, read in part, is TGTGCCAGTAGTGGACAATCCGGGGGGACC.

Of note for this clone: The read finishes 3 residues shy of the CDR3 end, and the germline J gene is used to complete it. V is TRBV7-2 and J is TRBJ2-5; 10 bases are shared with TRBD2. Germline V CDR1 and CDR2: SGHTA, FQGNSA. The CDR3 totals 16 residues. J was trimmed by 1 base and V by 0 bases; bases with no gene match: 2. CDR3 DNA (partial): TGTGCCAGCAGCTTAGCGGCTAGCGGGGGCCAAGAGACC. This encodes CASSLAASGGQET. The whole CDR3 protein is CASSLAASGGQETQYF.

Turning to this clone: With the read ending 3 residues before the CDR3 end, the germline J gene is used to fill in that end. The rearrangement uses TRBV19 and TRBJ2-5; TRBD2 agrees at 7 bases. CDR3 size: 15 residues. CDR1 and CDR2 (germline): LNHDA, SQIVND (reference sequence). V was pared by 4 bases and J by 5 bases, with 10 bases of the junction left unmatched. The sequenced part of the CDR3 DNA is TGTGCCAGTAGTAGGTCAACGGGAGCGGGGGAGACC. It translates to CASSRSTGAGET. The CDR3 reads in full as CASSRSTGAGETQYF. The full variable domain, with the rest looked up from reference TRBV19 and TRBJ2-5, is DGGITQSPKYLFRKEGQNVTLSCEQNLNHDAMYWYRQDPGQGLRLIYYSQIVNDFQKGDIAEGYSVSREKKESFPLTVTSAQKNPTAFYLCASSRSTGAGETQYFGPGTRLLVL.

The sample holds a few counts of this clone. The sequenced fragment ends 3 residues before the CDR3 boundary, so the rest is inferred from the germline J gene. J is TRBJ2-2 and V is TRBV2; possibly TRBD1 for D (6 bases). Germline values: CDR1 SNHLY, CDR2 FYNNEI. V was shortened by 7 bases and J by 2 bases, with 11 bases between the two germline ends. This CDR3 has 14 residues. Partial CDR3 DNA: TGTGCCAGCACCAGGGGTTACAACACCGGGGAG. The encoded protein is CASTRGYNTGE. The complete CDR3 protein is CASTRGYNTGELFF. The whole variable domain, remainder taken from reference TRBV2 and TRBJ2-2, is EPEVTQTPSHQVTQMGQEVILRCVPISNHLYFYWYRQILGQKVEFLVSFYNNEISEKSEIFDDQFSVERPDGSNFTLKIRSTKLEDSAMYFCASTRGYNTGELFFGEGSRLTVL.

On this clone itself: The read terminates 3 residues before the CDR3 end, so the remaining end is supplied by the germline J gene. The gene calls are TRBV7-2 and TRBJ2-5; 11 nucleotides align to TRBD2. J gave up 7 bases and V 5 bases, and 6 bases lay outside the gene matches. CDR1 is SGHTA and CDR2 is FQGNSA in the germline V gene. The CDR3 is 14 residues long. CDR3 loop: CASSQLAGAGTQYF. The part of the CDR3 DNA that was read is TGTGCCAGCAGCCAACTAGCGGGGGCAGGGACC.

As for this clone: The read ends 3 residues shy of where the CDR3 ends; the end is completed using the germline J gene. J is TRBJ2-1 and V is TRBV6-2 or TRBV6-3; 10 bases fit TRBD2. This CDR3 contains 16 residues. J lost 4 bases, V lost 4 bases, and 7 bases had no gene match. Germline CDR1 is MNHEY and CDR2 is SVGEGT. CDR3 sequence: CASSSGSGRIYNEQFF. Incomplete CDR3 DNA: TGTGCCAGCAGTTCGGGTAGCGGGAGGATTTACAATGAG.

Within the sample, this clone is medium-sized. The CDR3 end lies 3 residues beyond the end of the read and is filled in from the germline J gene. The chain combines TRBV29-1 with TRBJ2-2; 7 bases line up with TRBD2. The CDR3 has 14 amino acids. Trimming cost V 5 bases and J 5 bases; bases outside gene matches: 8. Germline loops: CDR1 SQVTM, CDR2 ANQGSEA. The CDR3 DNA, read in part, is TGCAGCGTTTTCGGGCCAGCGGGGACCGGGGAG. As protein: CSVFGPAGTGE. In full, the CDR3 is CSVFGPAGTGELFF.

This clone was detected only a few times. The read terminates 3 residues before the CDR3 end, so the remaining end is supplied by the germline J gene. J is TRBJ1-3 and V is TRBV30; 8 bases match TRBD1. Germline V gene lookup returns CDR1 GTSNPN and CDR2 SVGIG (reference sequence). With 3 bases clipped from V and 5 bases from J, the junction kept 6 bases outside the gene matches. The CDR3 is 14 residues long. The sequenced CDR3 bases are TGTGCCTGGAGAGCGGACAGGGTCCGAAACACC. Translating it yields CAWRADRVRNT. The full CDR3 is CAWRADRVRNTIYF.

As regards this clone: The CDR3 end falls 3 residues outside the read, so it is completed with the germline J gene. This chain connects TRBV6-2 or TRBV6-3 to TRBJ2-6, with TRBD1 identical over 9 bases. The V and J ends lost 6 bases and 2 bases, in that order; junction bases with no gene match: 5. The CDR3 contains 16 residues. Germline V gene sequence: CDR1 MNHEY, CDR2 SVGEGT. The CDR3 sequence: CASRRQGGPGANVLTF. CDR3 DNA (partial): TGTGCCAGCAGAAGACAGGGGGGACCTGGGGCCAACGTC.

Only a few counts were recorded for this clone. Sequencing ends 3 residues short of the CDR3 end; the germline J gene provides the rest. The chain combines TRBV2 with TRBJ1-5; D is ambiguous. The CDR3 has 12 amino acids. CDR1 and CDR2 from the germline V gene are SNHLY and FYNNEI. Between the trimmed V and J ends, which lost 6 bases and 4 bases, there was a span of 7 bases. CDR3 DNA, as far as it was read: TGTGCCAGCAGCGATAGAAATCAGCCC. Protein sequence: CASSDRNQP. The complete CDR3 protein is CASSDRNQPQHF.

Regarding this clone: The read stops 3 residues short of the end of the CDR3; the missing end is completed from the germline J gene. V and J are TRBV2 and TRBJ1-5; TRBD1 matches at 9 bases. V dropped 5 bases and J dropped 2; count of bases not matched to a gene: 4. The CDR3 contains 15 residues. The germline V gene has CDR1 SNHLY and CDR2 FYNNEI. The sequenced part of the CDR3 DNA is TGTGCCAGCAGTCGGACAGGGGAGCGCAATCAGCCC. Translation gives CASSRTGERNQP. The full-length CDR3 reads as CASSRTGERNQPQHF.

Concerning this clone itself: The CDR3 end is not reached by the read, which stops 3 residues before it; the germline J gene fills it in. The chain combines TRBV2 with TRBJ2-3; tentative D call: TRBD2 (6 bases). Trimming removed 4 bases from V and 4 bases from J, with 9 bases in between. The CDR3 is 13 amino acids. Germline CDR1 is SNHLY and CDR2 is FYNNEI. CDR3 region: CASSGLAPDTQYF. Incomplete CDR3 DNA: TGTGCCAGCAGTGGCCTAGCGCCAGATACG.

This clone has only a few counts. With the read ending 3 residues before the CDR3 end, the germline J gene is used to fill in that end. This chain connects TRBV18 to TRBJ2-1, with TRBD1 identical over 7 bases. This CDR3 has 15 amino acids. CDR1 is KGHSH, CDR2 LQKENI, per germline. V lost 2 bases, J lost 8 bases, and 9 bases stayed unmatched. CDR3 in amino acids: CASSPAIRQGDEQFF. The part of the CDR3 DNA that was read is TGTGCCAGCTCACCAGCCATACGACAGGGCGATGAG.

This clone was counted a few times. The read gets to within 3 residues of the CDR3 end, and the germline J gene fills in the rest. The chain uses TRBV2 and TRBJ1-3; D is unclear. V dropped 5 bases and J dropped 0 bases, with 8 bases sitting between them. CDR3 length equals 14 residues. Looked up from germline, CDR1 is SNHLY and CDR2 is FYNNEI. The DNA read from the CDR3 is TGTGCCAGCAGTCTCACAGACTCTGGAAACACC. Protein sequence: CASSLTDSGNT. The entire CDR3 protein reads CASSLTDSGNTIYF.

Details on this clone: The CDR3 extends 3 residues past the end of the read, so its final part is completed from the germline J gene. The chain employs TRBV7-8 and TRBJ2-7, with D maybe TRBD1 (6 bases). Germline loops: CDR1 SGHVS, CDR2 FQNEAQ. This CDR3 has 12 residues. Trimming removed 7 bases at V and 2 bases at J, with 9 bases between. CDR3 bases read: TGTGCCAGCACGACAGGTACCTACGAG. Encoded protein: CASTTGTYE. The entire CDR3 protein is CASTTGTYEQYF.

As for this clone: The observed sequence ends 3 residues before the CDR3 terminus, with the missing tail filled in from the germline J gene. Additional DNA sequences in this sample encode the identical CDR3. This chain joins TRBV7-9 and TRBJ1-4; the D is unclear. CDR3 size: 15 residues. V was cut by 5 bases and J by 0 bases, with 10 bases left in between. Looked up from germline, CDR1 is SEHNR and CDR2 is FQNEAQ (reference sequence). This CDR3 is CASSANTATNEKLFF. The CDR3 DNA, read in part, is TGTGCCAGCAGCGCAAATACGGCAACTAATGAAAAA.

This clone appeared a few times. The read ends 3 residues before the CDR3 terminus; that terminus is restored from the germline J gene. The V call is TRBV6-2 or TRBV6-3, the J call TRBJ2-2, with TRBD2 matching over 12 bases. The J segment lost 4 bases and the V segment lost 5 bases, leaving 5 bases of the junction unmatched. There are 16 residues in the CDR3. The germline gives CDR1 MNHEY, CDR2 SVGEGT. The sequenced CDR3 bases are TGTGCCAGCAGTAACACTAGCGGGAGGCCCACCGGGGAG. Its protein is CASSNTSGRPTGE. The complete CDR3 sequence is CASSNTSGRPTGELFF.

With regard to this clone: The CDR3 end is not reached by the read, which stops 3 residues before it; the germline J gene fills it in. This chain connects TRBV19 to TRBJ1-2; D might be TRBD1 (5 bases). The germline CDR1 and CDR2 sequences are LNHDA and SQIVND (reference sequence). Trimming left V 9 bases short and J 4 bases short, with 24 bases between. The CDR3 loop spans 16 amino acids. The CDR3 region is CASSQPRQLKPYGYTF. The part of the CDR3 DNA that was read is TGTGCCAGCTCACAACCCAGACAGCTGAAACCCTATGGC. Looking up the rest from reference TRBV19 and TRBJ1-2 gives the full variable domain: DGGITQSPKYLFRKEGQNVTLSCEQNLNHDAMYWYRQDPGQGLRLIYYSQIVNDFQKGDIAEGYSVSREKKESFPLTVTSAQKNPTAFYLCASSQPRQLKPYGYTFGSGTRLTVV.

This clone is classed as medium-sized (0.01 to 0.1%). The read gets to within 3 residues of the CDR3 end, and the germline J gene fills in the rest. The chain carries TRBV7-6 and TRBJ2-5, with D unresolved. Germline CDR1 is SGHVS and CDR2 is FNYEAQ. V lost 3 bases, J lost 5 bases, and 4 bases lay in between. The CDR3 loop spans 11 amino acids. The part of the CDR3 DNA that was read is TGTGCCAGCAGCTTCTCGGAGACC. It yields the protein CASSFSET. The full CDR3 is CASSFSETQYF. The full variable domain, rest sourced from reference TRBV7-6 and TRBJ2-5, is GAGVSQSPRYKVTKRGQDVALRCDPISGHVSLYWYRQALGQGPEFLTYFNYEAQQDKSGLPNDRFSAERPEGSISTLTIQRTEQRDSAMYRCASSFSETQYFGPGTRLLVL.